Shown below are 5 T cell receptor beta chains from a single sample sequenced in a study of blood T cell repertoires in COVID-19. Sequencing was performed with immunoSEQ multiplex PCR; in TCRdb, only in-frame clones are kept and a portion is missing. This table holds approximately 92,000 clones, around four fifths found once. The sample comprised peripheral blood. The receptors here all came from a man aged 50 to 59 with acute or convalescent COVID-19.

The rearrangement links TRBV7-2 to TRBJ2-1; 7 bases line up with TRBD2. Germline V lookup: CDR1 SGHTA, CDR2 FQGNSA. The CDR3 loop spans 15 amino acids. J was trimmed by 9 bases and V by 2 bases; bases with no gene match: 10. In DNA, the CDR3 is TGTGCCAGCAGCTTAATGGAAGGGAGGGGAAGTGAGCAGTTCTTC. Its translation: CASSLMEGRGSEQFF.

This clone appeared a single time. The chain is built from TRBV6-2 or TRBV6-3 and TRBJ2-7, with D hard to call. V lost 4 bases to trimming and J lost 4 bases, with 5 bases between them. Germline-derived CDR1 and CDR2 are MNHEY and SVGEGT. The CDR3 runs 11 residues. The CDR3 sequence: CASSFQYEQYF. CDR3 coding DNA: TGTGCCAGCAGTTTTCAGTACGAGCAGTACTTC.

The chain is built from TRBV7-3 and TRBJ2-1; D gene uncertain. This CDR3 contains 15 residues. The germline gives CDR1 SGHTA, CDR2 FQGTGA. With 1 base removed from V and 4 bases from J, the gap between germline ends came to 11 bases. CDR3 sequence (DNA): TGTGCCAGCAGCTTAATGGCGGCCAGATACAATGAGCAGTTCTTC. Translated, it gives CASSLMAARYNEQFF.

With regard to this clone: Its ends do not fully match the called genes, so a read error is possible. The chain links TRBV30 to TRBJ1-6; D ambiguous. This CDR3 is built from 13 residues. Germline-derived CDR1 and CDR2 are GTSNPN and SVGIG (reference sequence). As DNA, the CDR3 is TGTGCTTGGACGGCGCAGGATAATTCACCCCTCCACTTT. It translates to CAWTAQDNSPLHF.

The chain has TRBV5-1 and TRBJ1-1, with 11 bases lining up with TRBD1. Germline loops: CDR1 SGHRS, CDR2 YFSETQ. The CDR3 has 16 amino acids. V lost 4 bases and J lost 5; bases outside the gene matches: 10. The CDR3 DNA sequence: TGCGCCAGCAGCCTACGGACAGGGGGCACTACAACTGAAGCTTTCTTT. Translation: CASSLRTGGTTTEAFF.